This entry lists 23 T cell receptor beta chains sequenced from one sample in a study of T cell responses to AZD1222 COVID-19 vaccine (dated by TCRdb to 2020 to 2022). Reading the label with the study, this specimen's time point is: about 28 days (+/-7) after the second vaccine dose. Library method: the immunoSEQ multiplex PCR assay. What TCRdb holds here is the immuneACCESS table cut down to in-frame rearrangements. Part of the clones is not present; checked against another copy, under half of the missing clones reflect an unresolved V gene, and the others are unexplained. The sample table records some 140,000 clones; about 90% of these occur just once. The leading ten clones occupy 1.5% to 2% of the sample. Sequences were derived from peripheral blood, sampled 28 days after the second AZD1222 dose. These receptors were taken from an adult who received the AZD1222 COVID-19 vaccine.

The genes are TRBV28 and TRBJ1-5; D gene ambiguous. The CDR3 consists of 12 residues. The germline V gene encodes CDR1 MDHEN and CDR2 SYDVKM. V dropped 6 bases and J dropped 2 bases, with 5 bases sitting between them. CDR3 protein: CASSLGNQPQHF. The CDR3, as DNA: TGTGCCAGCAGCCTCGGCAATCAGCCCCAGCATTTT.

The rearrangement joins TRBV29-1 to TRBJ2-7; 8 bases line up with TRBD2. Germline V CDR1 and CDR2: SQVTM, ANQGSEA. The CDR3 spans 13 residues. Trimming took 4 bases from V and 6 from J; bases not matched to a gene: 8. Written as DNA, the CDR3 is TGCAGCGTTGTGGGCGGGAGGAGCGGCGAGCAGTACGTC. Protein sequence: CSVVGGRSGEQYV.

The chain employs TRBV27 and TRBJ1-2, with TRBD1 matching over 7 bases. CDR1 is MNHEY and CDR2 is SMNVEV in the germline V gene (reference sequence). J gave up 8 bases and V 6 bases, and 3 bases lay outside the gene matches. The CDR3 sequence is 11 residues long. For the CDR3, the DNA is TGTGCCAGCAGAGGGGGCGTAGGCTACACCTTC. This gives the protein CASRGGVGYTF.

The CDR3 nucleotides read TGCGCCAGCAGCTTGGTGTTAGCGGAGAACACCGGGGAGCTGTTTTTT. It specifies CASSLVLAENTGELFF. The gene calls are TRBV5-1 and TRBJ2-2, with D possibly matching TRBD2 (6 bases). V was cut by 0 bases and J by 1 base, with 10 bases left in between. The germline CDR1 and CDR2 sequences are SGHRS and YFSETQ. This CDR3 has 16 residues.

This clone was counted a single time. J is TRBJ1-1 and V is TRBV30, with D hard to call. The CDR3 length is 13 residues. Germline CDR1 is GTSNPN and CDR2 is SVGIG (reference sequence). V was cut by 3 bases and J by 3 bases, with 11 bases left in between. For the CDR3, the DNA is TGTGCCTGGAGACTGGGAACAGACACTGAAGCTTTCTTT. Protein sequence: CAWRLGTDTEAFF.

This rearrangement joins TRBV24-1 to TRBJ2-4, with a tentative D call TRBD2 (5 bases). With 0 bases removed from V and 0 bases from J, the gap between germline ends came to 5 bases. The CDR3 runs 15 residues. Germline V gives CDR1 KGHDR, CDR2 SFDVKD. The CDR3 spells CATSDLREAKNIQYF. DNA for the CDR3: TGTGCCACCAGTGATTTGCGGGAAGCCAAAAACATTCAGTACTTC.

This clone was counted once. This sequence joins TRBV27 and TRBJ1-1; 7 bases are shared with TRBD1. Trimming took 2 bases from V and 3 from J; bases not matched to a gene: 3. The germline gives CDR1 MNHEY, CDR2 SMNVEV (reference sequence). The CDR3 length is 14 residues. CDR3 sequence: CASSLKGAYTEAFF. The CDR3 DNA follows: TGTGCCAGCAGTTTAAAGGGGGCGTACACTGAAGCTTTCTTT.

V is TRBV7-8 and J is TRBJ1-5, with a tentative D call TRBD1 (5 bases). CDR1 and CDR2 (germline): SGHVS, FQNEAQ. V lost 1 base and J 7 bases, leaving 11 bases between the germline ends. There are 14 residues in the CDR3. DNA for the CDR3: TGTGCCAGCAGCTTAGTAGAGGGGACGCAGCCCCAGCATTTT. Translating it yields CASSLVEGTQPQHF. The full variable domain, completed using reference TRBV7-8 and TRBJ1-5, is GAGVSQSPRYKVAKRGQDVALRCDPISGHVSLFWYQQALGQGPEFLTYFQNEAQLDKSGLPSDRFFAERPEGSVSTLKIQRTQQEDSAVYLCASSLVEGTQPQHFGDGTRLSIL.

The rearrangement uses TRBV18 and TRBJ1-1; D perhaps matches TRBD1 (6 bases). This CDR3 contains 13 residues. The V end was cut by 6 bases, the J end by 5 bases, with 13 bases between. The germline V gene has CDR1 KGHSH and CDR2 LQKENI. CDR3 region: CASSPGAETEAFF. CDR3 in DNA: TGTGCCAGCTCCCCAGGGGCGGAGACTGAAGCTTTCTTT.

V gene TRBV19 combines with J gene TRBJ1-6; the D is unclear. This CDR3 is built from 16 residues. Between the trimmed V and J ends, which lost 3 bases and 0 bases, there was a span of 9 bases. Germline V CDR1 and CDR2: LNHDA, SQIVND (reference sequence). CDR3 in amino acids: CASSIMGSSYNSPLHF. The CDR3 DNA follows: TGTGCCAGTAGTATCATGGGGAGCTCCTATAATTCACCCCTCCACTTT. Using reference TRBV19 and TRBJ1-6 for the parts outside the CDR3, the full variable domain is DGGITQSPKYLFRKEGQNVTLSCEQNLNHDAMYWYRQDPGQGLRLIYYSQIVNDFQKGDIAEGYSVSREKKESFPLTVTSAQKNPTAFYLCASSIMGSSYNSPLHFGNGTRLTVT.

This rearrangement joins TRBV9 to TRBJ1-1; D is unresolved. Trimming took off 8 bases at V and 4 bases at J, with 12 bases between the two ends. This CDR3 has 12 residues. Germline-derived CDR1 and CDR2 are SGDLS and YYNGEE. The CDR3 region has the DNA TGTGCCAGTAGCCGGAAAGGCACTGAAGCTTTCTTT. It is translated as CASSRKGTEAFF. The full variable domain, rest sourced from reference TRBV9 and TRBJ1-1, is DSGVTQTPKHLITATGQRVTLRCSPRSGDLSVYWYQQSLDQGLQFLIQYYNGEERAKGNILERFSAQQFPDLHSELNLSSLELGDSALYFCASSRKGTEAFFGQGTRLTVV.

Regarding this clone: The junction departs from the called germline gene at one end, perhaps through a read error. The gene calls are TRBV2 and TRBJ2-1; the match to TRBD1 covers 7 bases. The V gene's germline CDR1 is SNHLY and CDR2 FYNNEI. CDR3 length: 14 amino acids. The CDR3 loop reads CASTEDRAYNEQFF. In DNA, the CDR3 is TGTGCCAGCACTGAAGACAGGGCATACAATGAGCAGTTCTTC.

The CDR3 DNA follows: TGCGCCAGCAGTCGTCGGGGAACAGATACGCAGTATTTT. This translates into CASSRRGTDTQYF. This chain joins TRBV4-1 and TRBJ2-3; possible D gene TRBD2, 5 bases. Looked up from germline, CDR1 is MGHRA and CDR2 is YSYEKL. Trimming pared 6 bases from V and 3 bases from J, leaving 10 bases between. The CDR3 is made up of 13 amino acids.

This clone was detected a few times. The CDR3, as DNA: TGCAGTGCTAGTAAGGCTAGCGGGAGCGCAGATACGCAGTATTTT. It specifies CSASKASGSADTQYF. This chain connects TRBV20-1 to TRBJ2-3; 10 nucleotides line up with TRBD2. Germline V gene lookup returns CDR1 DFQATT and CDR2 SNEGSKA (reference sequence). After removal of 3 bases from V and 4 bases from J, the junction contained 7 bases not matched to a gene. CDR3 size: 15 residues.

CDR3 sequence reads: CSAREYLTLHF. The CDR3 DNA sequence: TGCAGTGCTAGAGAGTACCTCACCCTCCACTTT. The J gene is TRBJ1-6, the V gene TRBV20-1; D is ambiguous. The CDR3 length is 11 residues. Trimming left V 0 bases short and J 14 bases short, with 8 bases between. Germline V gives CDR1 DFQATT, CDR2 SNEGSKA (reference sequence).

This clone was counted between two and nine times. The V and J genes are TRBV4-1 and TRBJ1-2; 8 bases map to TRBD1. This CDR3 has 17 residues. Germline lookup yields CDR1 MGHRA and CDR2 YSYEKL. With V trimmed by 7 bases and J by 0 bases, 13 bases remained unmatched. The CDR3 DNA reads as TGCGCCAGCACCCGGACAGGGACACCTGTTGCTAACTATGGCTACACCTTC. It translates to CASTRTGTPVANYGYTF.

The chain has TRBV14 and TRBJ2-2, with 7 nucleotides matching TRBD1. After removal of 0 bases from V and 0 bases from J, the junction contained 7 bases not matched to a gene. The germline V gene has CDR1 SGHDN and CDR2 FVKESK. The CDR3 runs to 18 residues. CDR3 amino acids: CASSQDQPGTANTGELFF. As DNA, the CDR3 is TGTGCCAGCAGCCAAGACCAGCCCGGGACAGCGAACACCGGGGAGCTGTTTTTT.

The J gene is TRBJ2-1, the V gene TRBV27, with D perhaps TRBD2 (6 bases). The CDR3 sequence is 16 residues long. From germline, CDR1 is MNHEY and CDR2 SMNVEV (reference sequence). V lost 4 bases to trimming and J lost 4 bases, with 17 bases between them. The CDR3 is CASSSHASGGYNEQFF. The CDR3 DNA reads TGTGCCAGCAGTTCCCACGCCAGCGGAGGGTACAATGAGCAGTTCTTC.

The chain joins TRBV10-2 to TRBJ2-1; maybe TRBD2 (5 bases). The CDR3 has 16 amino acids. V was clipped by 8 bases and J by 5 bases, with 22 bases between them. CDR1 and CDR2 (germline): WSHSY, SAAADI. CDR3 residues: CASSRGLPKKNNEQFF. DNA for the CDR3: TGCGCCAGCTCCAGAGGACTCCCCAAAAAGAACAATGAGCAGTTCTTC.

V usage is TRBV15 and J usage is TRBJ1-5, with D perhaps matching TRBD1 (6 bases). This CDR3 region has 16 residues. Trimming removed 5 bases at V and 0 bases at J, with 14 bases between. Germline CDR1 and CDR2: LNHNV and YYDKDF (reference sequence). Here the CDR3 reads CATSAGTLNSNQPQHF. In DNA form, the CDR3 reads TGTGCCACCAGCGCCGGGACACTCAATAGCAATCAGCCCCAGCATTTT.

The chain is built from TRBV5-6 and TRBJ2-3; D gene ambiguous. Germline CDR1 is SGHDT and CDR2 is YYEEEE. The CDR3 length is 16 residues. The V and J ends lost 4 bases and 2 bases respectively, with 17 bases between them. The CDR3 spells CASSVRATIFTDTQYF. For the CDR3, the DNA is TGTGCCAGCAGCGTCAGAGCCACAATTTTCACAGATACGCAGTATTTT. Full variable domain (missing parts from reference TRBV5-6 and TRBJ2-3): DAGVTQSPTHLIKTRGQQVTLRCSPKSGHDTVSWYQQALGQGPQFIFQYYEEEERQRGNFPDRFSGHQFPNYSSELNVNALLLGDSALYLCASSVRATIFTDTQYFGPGTRLTVL.

The V call is TRBV7-2, the J call TRBJ2-1; 7 positions match TRBD1. The CDR3 is 15 residues long. Unmatched junction bases numbered 7, after V lost 3 bases and J lost 5 bases. Germline V gives CDR1 SGHTA, CDR2 FQGNSA. CDR3 nucleotide sequence: TGTGCCAGCAGCTTCAAGACAGGGAGCAACAATGAGCAGTTCTTC. As protein: CASSFKTGSNNEQFF. Together with reference TRBV7-2 and TRBJ2-1, the CDR3 gives the full variable domain: GAGVSQSPSNKVTEKGKDVELRCDPISGHTALYWYRQSLGQGLEFLIYFQGNSAPDKSGLPSDRFSAERTGGSVSTLTIQRTQQEDSAVYLCASSFKTGSNNEQFFGPGTRLTVL.

This sequence joins TRBV10-3 and TRBJ2-1; D perhaps matches TRBD2 (6 bases). V was pared by 4 bases and J by 5 bases, with 12 bases between. Germline V gives CDR1 ENHRY, CDR2 SYGVKD. This CDR3 region has 14 residues. The CDR3: CAISGRGTNNEQFF. In DNA, the CDR3 is TGTGCCATCAGTGGGAGGGGTACGAACAATGAGCAGTTCTTC.